This T cell receptor (beta chain) was recovered during a study of early T cells in non-severe SARS-CoV-2 infection. The CDR3 sequence is 16 residues long. Germline-derived CDR1 and CDR2 are DFQATT and SNEGSKA (reference sequence). The V end was cut by 3 bases, the J end by 0 bases, with 12 bases between. TCRdb called the 5' RACE reads again in MiXCR, with one record for every CDR3 protein. Among some 40,000 distinct CDR3 sequences listed, 4.5% to 5.5% were seen once. Ten or more counts support this clonotype. The sequence was collected from an adult who was a healthcare worker with PCR-confirmed SARS-CoV-2 infection or an uninfected control (not recorded which). What was sequenced was whole blood. The V and J genes are TRBV20-1 and TRBJ1-6, with TRBD1 as a possible D gene (6 bases). CDR3 nucleotide sequence: TGCAGTGCTAGGTCAATAGGGGGCTCCTATAATTCACCCCTCCACTTT. It is translated as CSARSIGGSYNSPLHF.